Listed below are T cell receptor beta chains from one sample, sequenced in a study of shared clonotypes between healthy human individuals. The assay was immunoSEQ multiplex PCR, and TCRdb's table has in-frame clones only and misses some. The sample lists some 2,000,000 clones, about 95% occurring once. The specimen sequenced was naive CD8+ T cells sorted from blood. These receptor sequences come from a man younger than 35 in good health. The CDR3 runs from the conserved cysteine through the conserved F or W. A D gene is named only where the DNA matches it firmly. Where a row states a size, it is once, few, many or the class of an expanded clone; other rows omit it.

J gene: TRBJ1-3; D gene: -; clone size: -; V gene: TRBV7-9; CDR3 length: 17; CDR3 DNA: TGTGCCAGCAGCTTAGAGGAGGGCAGCGGCTCTGGAAACACCATATATTTT; CDR3 protein: CASSLEEGSGSGNTIYF
J gene: TRBJ2-7; D gene: -; clone size: -; V gene: TRBV6-5; CDR3 length: 15; CDR3 DNA: TGTGCCAGCAGTTACTCGCCGGGGAGCGCCTACGAGCAGTACTTC; CDR3 protein: CASSYSPGSAYEQYF
J gene: TRBJ2-1; D gene: -; clone size: few; V gene: TRBV29-1; CDR3 length: 15; CDR3 DNA: TGCAGCTCCGGGACCTCCTCCGGGTCCTACAATGAGCAGTTCTTC; CDR3 protein: CSSGTSSGSYNEQFF
J gene: TRBJ2-7; D gene: TRBD2; clone size: -; V gene: TRBV6-4; CDR3 length: 18; CDR3 DNA: TGTGCCAGCAGTGACGGGGGGATAGCGGGCGTAAGCTCCTACGAGCAGTACTTC; CDR3 protein: CASSDGGIAGVSSYEQYF
J gene: TRBJ2-7; D gene: -; clone size: -; V gene: TRBV7-8; CDR3 length: 14; CDR3 DNA: TGTGCCAGCAGCTTATCGGAAGGGATCATCGAGCAGTACTTC; CDR3 protein: CASSLSEGIIEQYF
J gene: TRBJ2-7; D gene: -; clone size: -; V gene: TRBV7-8; CDR3 length: 14; CDR3 DNA: TGTGCCAGCAGTCAGGCGGCAGGAGCCTACGAGCAGTACTTC; CDR3 protein: CASSQAAGAYEQYF
J gene: TRBJ2-2; D gene: -; clone size: -; V gene: TRBV13; CDR3 length: 14; CDR3 DNA: TGTGCCAGCAGCTTAGGCCGACTCACCGGGGAGCTGTTTTTT; CDR3 protein: CASSLGRLTGELFF
J gene: TRBJ2-1; D gene: -; clone size: once; V gene: TRBV7-6; CDR3 length: 14; CDR3 DNA: TGTGCCAGCAATCTAGCTGGAGGGTTTGATGAGCAGTTCTTC; CDR3 protein: CASNLAGGFDEQFF
J gene: TRBJ1-1; D gene: -; clone size: -; V gene: TRBV6-6; CDR3 length: 13; CDR3 DNA: TGTGCCAGCAGTCCGCGGGGGGACACTGAAGCTTTCTTT; CDR3 protein: CASSPRGDTEAFF
J gene: TRBJ1-3; D gene: -; clone size: once; V gene: TRBV10-1; CDR3 length: 17; CDR3 DNA: TGCGCCAGCACCATGCCCGGGAAGCGAGACTCTGGAAACACCATATATTTT; CDR3 protein: CASTMPGKRDSGNTIYF
J gene: TRBJ2-3; D gene: TRBD1; clone size: -; V gene: TRBV5-4; CDR3 length: 15; CDR3 DNA: TGTGCCAGCAGCTTGATCGGGACAGGGATAAATACGCAGTATTTT; CDR3 protein: CASSLIGTGINTQYF